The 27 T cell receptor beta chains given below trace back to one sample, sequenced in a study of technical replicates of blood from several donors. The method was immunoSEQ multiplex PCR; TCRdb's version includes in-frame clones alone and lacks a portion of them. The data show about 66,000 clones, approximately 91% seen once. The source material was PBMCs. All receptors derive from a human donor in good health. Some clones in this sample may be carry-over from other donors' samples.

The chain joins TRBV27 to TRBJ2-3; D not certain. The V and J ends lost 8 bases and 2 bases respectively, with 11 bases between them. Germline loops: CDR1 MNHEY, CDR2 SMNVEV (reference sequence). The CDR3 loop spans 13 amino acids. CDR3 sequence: CASQSPYTDTQYF. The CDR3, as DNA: TGTGCCAGCCAATCCCCCTACACAGATACGCAGTATTTT.

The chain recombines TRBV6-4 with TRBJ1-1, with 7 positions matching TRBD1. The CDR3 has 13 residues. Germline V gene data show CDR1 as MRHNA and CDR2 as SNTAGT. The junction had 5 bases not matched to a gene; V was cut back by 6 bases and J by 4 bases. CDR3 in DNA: TGTGCCAGCAGCGCGACAGGGACCACTGAAGCTTTCTTT. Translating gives CASSATGTTEAFF.

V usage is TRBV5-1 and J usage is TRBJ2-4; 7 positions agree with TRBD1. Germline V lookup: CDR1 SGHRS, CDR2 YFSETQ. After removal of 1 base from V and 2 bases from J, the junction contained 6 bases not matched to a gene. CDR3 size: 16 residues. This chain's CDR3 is CASSLTSQGSKNIQYF. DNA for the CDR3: TGCGCCAGCAGCTTGACCTCACAGGGGTCCAAAAACATTCAGTACTTC.

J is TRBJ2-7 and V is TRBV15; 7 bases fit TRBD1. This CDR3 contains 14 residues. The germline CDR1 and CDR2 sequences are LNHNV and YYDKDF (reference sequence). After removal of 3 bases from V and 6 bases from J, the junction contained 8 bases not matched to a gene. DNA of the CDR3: TGTGCCACCAGCAGCCGGATAACAGGGGCCGAGCAGTACTTC. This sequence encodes CATSSRITGAEQYF.

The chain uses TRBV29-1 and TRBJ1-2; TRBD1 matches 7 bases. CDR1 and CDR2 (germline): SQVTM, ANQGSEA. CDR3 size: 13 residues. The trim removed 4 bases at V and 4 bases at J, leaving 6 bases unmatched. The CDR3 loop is CSVGGGDGYGYTF. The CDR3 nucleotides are TGCAGCGTTGGAGGGGGCGACGGCTATGGCTACACCTTC.

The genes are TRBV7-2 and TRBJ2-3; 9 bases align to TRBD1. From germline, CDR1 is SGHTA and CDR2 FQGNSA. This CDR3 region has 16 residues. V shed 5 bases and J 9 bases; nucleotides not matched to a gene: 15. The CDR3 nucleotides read TGTGCCAGCAGCAGGGGATCCGGGACAGGGTCACGGACGCAGTATTTT. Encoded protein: CASSRGSGTGSRTQYF.

The CDR3 DNA sequence: TGCGCCAGCAGCTTGGTGTTTCCAGCGGGGGGTTACGAGCAGTACTTC. This sequence encodes CASSLVFPAGGYEQYF. The chain recombines TRBV5-1 with TRBJ2-7; 9 bases map to TRBD2. The junction had 8 bases not matched to a gene; V was cut back by 0 bases and J by 4 bases. The CDR3 extends over 16 amino acids. Per the germline V gene, CDR1 is SGHRS and CDR2 is YFSETQ. Based on the CDR3 plus reference TRBV5-1 and TRBJ2-7, the full variable domain is KAGVTQTPRYLIKTRGQQVTLSCSPISGHRSVSWYQQTPGQGLQFLFEYFSETQRNKGNFPGRFSGRQFSNSRSEMNVSTLELGDSALYLCASSLVFPAGGYEQYFGPGTRLTVT.

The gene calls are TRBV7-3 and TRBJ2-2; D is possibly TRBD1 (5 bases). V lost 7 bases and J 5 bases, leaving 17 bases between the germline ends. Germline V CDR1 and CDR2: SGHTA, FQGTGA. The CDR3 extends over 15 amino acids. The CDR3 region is CASTQDSLGTGELFF. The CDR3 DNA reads TGTGCCAGCACCCAAGACAGTTTAGGGACCGGGGAGCTGTTTTTT. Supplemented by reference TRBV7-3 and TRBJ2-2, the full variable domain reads GAGVSQTPSNKVTEKGKYVELRCDPISGHTALYWYRQSLGQGPEFLIYFQGTGAADDSGLPNDRFFAVRPEGSVSTLKIQRTERGDSAVYLCASTQDSLGTGELFFGEGSRLTVL.

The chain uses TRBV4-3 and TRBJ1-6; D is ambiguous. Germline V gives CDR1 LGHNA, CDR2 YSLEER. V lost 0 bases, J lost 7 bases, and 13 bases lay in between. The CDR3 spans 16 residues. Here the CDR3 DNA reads TGCGCCAGCAGCCAAGATGCCGAGCGGTGGAATTCACCCCTCCACTTT. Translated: CASSQDAERWNSPLHF.

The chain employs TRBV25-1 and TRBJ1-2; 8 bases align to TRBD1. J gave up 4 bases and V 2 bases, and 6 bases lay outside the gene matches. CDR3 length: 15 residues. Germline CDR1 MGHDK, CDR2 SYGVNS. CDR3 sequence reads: CASSEPGQVFYGYTF. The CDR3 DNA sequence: TGTGCCAGCAGTGAACCGGGACAGGTCTTCTATGGCTACACCTTC.

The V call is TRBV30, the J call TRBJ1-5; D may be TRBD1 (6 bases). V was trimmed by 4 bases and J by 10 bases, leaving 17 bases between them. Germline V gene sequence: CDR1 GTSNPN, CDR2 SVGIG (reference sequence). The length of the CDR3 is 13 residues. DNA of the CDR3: TGTGCCTGGACACAGGGTCGGGGATTTCCCCAGCATTTT. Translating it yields CAWTQGRGFPQHF.

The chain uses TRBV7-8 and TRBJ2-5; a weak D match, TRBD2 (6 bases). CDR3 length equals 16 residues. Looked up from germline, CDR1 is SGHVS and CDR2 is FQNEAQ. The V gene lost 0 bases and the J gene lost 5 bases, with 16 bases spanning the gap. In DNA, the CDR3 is TGTGCCAGCAGCTTAGCTCTCGGTCGGGGGACTGAGACCCAGTACTTC. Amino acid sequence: CASSLALGRGTETQYF.

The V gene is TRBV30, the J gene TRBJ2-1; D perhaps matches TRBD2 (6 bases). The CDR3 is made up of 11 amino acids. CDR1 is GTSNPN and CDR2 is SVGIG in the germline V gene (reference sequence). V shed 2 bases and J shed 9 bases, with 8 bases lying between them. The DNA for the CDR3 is TGTGCCTGGAGTCGGCGGGGTGAGCAGTTCTTC. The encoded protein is CAWSRRGEQFF.

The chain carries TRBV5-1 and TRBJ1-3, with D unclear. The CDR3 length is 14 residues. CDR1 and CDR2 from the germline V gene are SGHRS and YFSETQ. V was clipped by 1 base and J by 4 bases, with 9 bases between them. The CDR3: CASSLSSSGNTIYF. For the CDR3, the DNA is TGCGCCAGCAGCTTGTCGAGTTCGGGAAACACCATATATTTT.

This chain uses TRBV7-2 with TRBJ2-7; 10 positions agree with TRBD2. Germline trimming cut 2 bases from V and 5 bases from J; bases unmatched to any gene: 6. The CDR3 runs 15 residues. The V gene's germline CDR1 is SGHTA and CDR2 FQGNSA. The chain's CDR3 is CASSLFSGGSHEQYF. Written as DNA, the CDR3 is TGTGCCAGCAGCTTATTTAGCGGGGGGTCCCACGAGCAGTACTTC.

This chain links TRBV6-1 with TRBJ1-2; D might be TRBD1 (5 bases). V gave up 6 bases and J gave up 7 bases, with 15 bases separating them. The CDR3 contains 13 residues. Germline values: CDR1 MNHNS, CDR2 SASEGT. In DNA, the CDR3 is TGTGCCAGCAGGGACATGGCGCATGGTGGCTACACCTTC. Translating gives CASRDMAHGGYTF.

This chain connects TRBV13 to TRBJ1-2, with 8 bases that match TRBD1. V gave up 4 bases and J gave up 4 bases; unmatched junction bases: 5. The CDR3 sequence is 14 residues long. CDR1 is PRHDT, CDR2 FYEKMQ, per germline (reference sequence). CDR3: CASSSFGQGYGYTF. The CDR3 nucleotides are TGTGCCAGCAGCTCCTTCGGACAGGGCTATGGCTACACCTTC.

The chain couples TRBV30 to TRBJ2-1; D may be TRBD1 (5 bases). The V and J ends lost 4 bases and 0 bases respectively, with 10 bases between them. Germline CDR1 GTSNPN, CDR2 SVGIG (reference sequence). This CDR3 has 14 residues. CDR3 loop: CAWTRGRSYNEQFF. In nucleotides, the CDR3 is TGTGCCTGGACTAGGGGTCGCTCCTACAATGAGCAGTTCTTC.

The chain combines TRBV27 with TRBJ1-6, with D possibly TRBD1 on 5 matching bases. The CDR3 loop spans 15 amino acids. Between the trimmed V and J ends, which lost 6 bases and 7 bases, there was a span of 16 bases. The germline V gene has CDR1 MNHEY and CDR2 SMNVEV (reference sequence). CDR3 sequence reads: CASRLTANLNSPLHF. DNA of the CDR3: TGTGCCAGCAGATTGACAGCGAACCTGAATTCACCCCTCCACTTT.

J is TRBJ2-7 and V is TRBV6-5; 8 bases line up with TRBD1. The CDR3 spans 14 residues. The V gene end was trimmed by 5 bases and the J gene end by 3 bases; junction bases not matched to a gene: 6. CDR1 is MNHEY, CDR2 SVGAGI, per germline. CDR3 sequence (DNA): TGTGCCAGCAGTACCGGGACAGGCAGCTACGAGCAGTACTTC. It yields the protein CASSTGTGSYEQYF.

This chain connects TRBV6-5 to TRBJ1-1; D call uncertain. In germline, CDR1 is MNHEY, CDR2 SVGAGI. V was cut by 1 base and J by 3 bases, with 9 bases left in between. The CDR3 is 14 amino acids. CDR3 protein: CASSYLAEDTEAFF. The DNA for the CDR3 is TGTGCCAGCAGTTACTTGGCGGAAGACACTGAAGCTTTCTTT.

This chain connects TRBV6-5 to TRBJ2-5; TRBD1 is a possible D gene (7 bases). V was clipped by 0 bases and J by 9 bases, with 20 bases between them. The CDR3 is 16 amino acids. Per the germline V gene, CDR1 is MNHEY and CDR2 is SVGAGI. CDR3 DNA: TGTGCCAGCAGTTACTCTCGGCAGGGGGGTACAGGGCCCCAGTACTTC. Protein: CASSYSRQGGTGPQYF.

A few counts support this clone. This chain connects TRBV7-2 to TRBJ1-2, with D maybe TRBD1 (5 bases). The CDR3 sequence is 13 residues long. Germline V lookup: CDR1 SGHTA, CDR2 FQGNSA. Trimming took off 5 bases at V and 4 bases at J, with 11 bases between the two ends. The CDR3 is CASSVGHAYGYTF. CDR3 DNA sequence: TGTGCCAGCAGCGTTGGACATGCCTATGGCTACACCTTC. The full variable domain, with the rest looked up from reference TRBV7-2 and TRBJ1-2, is GAGVSQSPSNKVTEKGKDVELRCDPISGHTALYWYRQSLGQGLEFLIYFQGNSAPDKSGLPSDRFSAERTGGSVSTLTIQRTQQEDSAVYLCASSVGHAYGYTFGSGTRLTVV.

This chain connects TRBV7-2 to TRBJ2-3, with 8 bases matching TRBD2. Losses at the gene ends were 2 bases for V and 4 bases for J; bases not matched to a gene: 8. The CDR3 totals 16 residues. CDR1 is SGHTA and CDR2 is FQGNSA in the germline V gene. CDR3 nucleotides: TGTGCCAGCAGCTTATTCGGCGGGAGGTCGGCAGATACGCAGTATTTT. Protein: CASSLFGGRSADTQYF.

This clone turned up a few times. Written as DNA, the CDR3 is TGTGCCAGCATTGGCGGGGGAGCTTTCTTT. Amino acids: CASIGGGAFF. V gene TRBV5-8 combines with J gene TRBJ1-1, with D possibly being TRBD1 (5 bases). Germline V gene lookup returns CDR1 SGHTS and CDR2 YDEGEE. The CDR3 is 10 amino acids. The V gene lost 6 bases and the J gene lost 10 bases, with 10 bases spanning the gap.

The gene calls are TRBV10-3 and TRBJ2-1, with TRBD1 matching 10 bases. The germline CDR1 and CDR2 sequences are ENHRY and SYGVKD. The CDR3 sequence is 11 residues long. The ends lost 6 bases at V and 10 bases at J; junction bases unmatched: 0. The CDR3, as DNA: TGTGCCATCAGGGGACAGGGGGAGCAGTTCTTC. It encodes CAIRGQGEQFF.

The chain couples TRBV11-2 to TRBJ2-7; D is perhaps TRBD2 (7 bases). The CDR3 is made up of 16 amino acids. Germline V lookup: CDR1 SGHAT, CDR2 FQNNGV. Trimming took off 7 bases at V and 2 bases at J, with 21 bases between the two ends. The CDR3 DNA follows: TGTGCCAGCACCGTTAGAGGGGGGGGGACCCCCTACGAGCAGTACTTC. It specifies CASTVRGGGTPYEQYF.